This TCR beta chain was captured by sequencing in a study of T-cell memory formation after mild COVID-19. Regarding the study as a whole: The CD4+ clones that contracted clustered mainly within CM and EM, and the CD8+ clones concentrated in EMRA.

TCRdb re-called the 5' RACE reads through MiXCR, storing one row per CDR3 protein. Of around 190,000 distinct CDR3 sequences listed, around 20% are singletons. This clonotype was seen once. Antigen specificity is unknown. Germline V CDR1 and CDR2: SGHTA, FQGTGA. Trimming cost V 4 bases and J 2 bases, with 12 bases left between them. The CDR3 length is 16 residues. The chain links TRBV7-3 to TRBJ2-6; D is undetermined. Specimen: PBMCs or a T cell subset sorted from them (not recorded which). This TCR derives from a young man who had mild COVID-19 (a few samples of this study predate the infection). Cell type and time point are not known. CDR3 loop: CASSSLRVPGANVLTF. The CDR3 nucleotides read TGTGCCAGCAGCTCATTAAGGGTACCTGGGGCCAACGTCCTGACTTTC.